The 32 T cell receptor beta chains given below trace back to one sample, sequenced in a study of blood T cells in healthy people across ages. Sample-barcoded 5' priming and a J-beta primer mix drove a second PCR of about 7 to 12 cycles. Each CDR3 protein gets one entry after TCRdb re-called the 5' RACE reads with MiXCR. Of roughly 1,700,000 distinct CDR3 sequences listed, roughly 28% are singletons. The material sequenced was blood. These receptors originate from a woman in her twenties or thirties in good health.

As concerns this clonotype: A far larger clone is off by one base, so a read error is likely. As the CDR3 is not closed by the conserved phenylalanine or tryptophan, this likely results from a read error. The chain joins TRBV4-3 to TRBJ2-7; 9 bases line up with TRBD1. The CDR3 extends over 14 amino acids. The V gene end was trimmed by 6 bases and the J gene end by 2 bases; junction bases not matched to a gene: 5. CDR1 is LGHNA and CDR2 is YSLEER in the germline V gene. CDR3 amino acids: CASSLGQGTYEQYC. As DNA, the CDR3 is TGCGCCAGCAGTTTGGGACAGGGTACCTACGAGCAGTACTGC.

This clonotype was counted only a few times. The chain carries TRBV12-3 or TRBV12-4 and TRBJ2-7; 11 bases fit TRBD2. The junction had 13 bases not matched to a gene; V was cut back by 0 bases and J by 0 bases. The CDR3 totals 20 residues. The CDR3: CASSLATGVGLAGSSYEQYF. The CDR3 DNA is TGTGCCAGCAGTTTAGCTACAGGGGTAGGACTAGCGGGCTCCTCCTACGAGCAGTACTTC.

This clonotype was recorded a few times. The chain joins TRBV7-9 to TRBJ2-1; 9 nucleotides align to TRBD2. This CDR3 comprises 18 residues. After removal of 6 bases from V and 3 bases from J, the junction contained 15 bases not matched to a gene. The germline V gene has CDR1 SEHNR and CDR2 FQNEAQ (reference sequence). CDR3 nucleotides: TGTGCCAGCAGTCAAAATCGAGTAGCGGGAGAGGTCTACAATGAGCAGTTCTTC. Amino acid sequence: CASSQNRVAGEVYNEQFF.

The chain couples TRBV21-1 to TRBJ2-7; no check of the table's D call, TRBD2, against the DNA was made. TRBV21-1 is designated a pseudogene. The CDR3 sequence is 18 residues long. For the CDR3, the DNA is TGTGCCAGCAGCAGCGGCACTAGCGGGAGCGCGAACCCCTACGAGCAGTACTTC. It translates to CASSSGTSGSANPYEQYF.

Concerning this clonotype: This could be a read error, since a much larger clone is one nucleotide away. The chain links TRBV29-1 to TRBJ2-7; 7 bases line up with TRBD1. CDR3 length: 13 residues. CDR1 and CDR2 (germline): SQVTM, ANQGSEA. V lost 4 bases and J lost 5; bases outside the gene matches: 8. The CDR3 DNA is TGCAGCGTTGTGTGGGGGACAGAGGACGAGCAGTACTTC. It encodes CSVVWGTEDEQYF.

This clonotype has just a few counts. This sequence joins TRBV20-1 and TRBJ2-1; 9 positions match TRBD2. The CDR3 covers 14 residues. Trimming cost V 1 base and J 6 bases; bases outside gene matches: 4. Germline CDR1 reads DFQATT; CDR2 reads SNEGSKA (reference sequence). CDR3 nucleotides: TGCAGTGCTAGAGGGACTAGCGAGGCCAATGAGCAGTTCTTC. Amino acid sequence: CSARGTSEANEQFF.

This clonotype is a singleton in its sample. The chain employs TRBV5-1 and TRBJ2-5, with D tentatively TRBD1 (6 bases). CDR1 is SGHRS, CDR2 YFSETQ, per germline. The CDR3 extends over 15 amino acids. V was cut by 2 bases and J by 1 base, with 12 bases left in between. The CDR3 spells CASSFVRGTQETQYF. For the CDR3, the DNA is TGCGCCAGCAGCTTTGTGAGGGGGACCCAAGAGACCCAGTACTTC.

This clonotype came up a few times. V usage is TRBV28 and J usage is TRBJ2-7, with TRBD1 matching over 8 bases. Per the germline V gene, CDR1 is MDHEN and CDR2 is SYDVKM. V lost 5 bases and J lost 11; bases outside the gene matches: 14. CDR3 length: 14 amino acids. CDR3 in amino acids: CASSPTGAPVNKYF. In DNA, the CDR3 is TGTGCCAGCAGTCCGACAGGGGCGCCGGTGAATAAGTACTTC.

This clonotype has more than one count but fewer than ten. CDR3 DNA: TGTGCCAGCAGACCCTTGGGACTCAACACAGATACGCAGTATTTT. It yields the protein CASRPLGLNTDTQYF. This rearrangement joins TRBV6-2 or TRBV6-3 to TRBJ2-3; perhaps TRBD2 as D (6 bases). Trimming stripped 6 bases from V and 2 bases from J, with 15 bases between. CDR3 length: 15 residues. Per the germline V gene, CDR1 is MNHEY and CDR2 is SVGEGT.

This clonotype was recorded a few times. The chain uses TRBV20-1 and TRBJ1-2, with D unclear. Germline lookup yields CDR1 DFQATT and CDR2 SNEGSKA (reference sequence). The CDR3 sequence is 11 residues long. Trimming shortened V by 6 bases and J by 2 bases, and 7 bases separated the two germline ends. Here the CDR3 reads CSAGLNYGYTF. The CDR3 DNA reads TGCAGTGCCGGACTCAACTATGGCTACACCTTC.

V gene TRBV7-2 combines with J gene TRBJ2-3; 8 bases agree with TRBD2. J lost 7 bases, V lost 1 base, and 10 bases had no gene match. Looked up from germline, CDR1 is SGHTA and CDR2 is FQGNSA. The CDR3 is 16 amino acids. CDR3 DNA sequence: TGTGCCAGCAGCTTAGATGGGGGCGGGAGGAGTTATACGCAGTATTTT. Its protein is CASSLDGGGRSYTQYF.

This clonotype has a handful of counts. The chain recombines TRBV12-3 or TRBV12-4 with TRBJ2-1; 8 bases map to TRBD2. The ends lost 3 bases at V and 8 bases at J; junction bases unmatched: 9. The CDR3 consists of 15 residues. For the CDR3, the DNA is TGTGCCAGCAGTTTCGCTAGCGGGCCGACAGATGAGCAGTTCTTC. Amino acid sequence: CASSFASGPTDEQFF.

Details on this clonotype: Just one base apart from a much larger clone, this may be a read error. This chain links TRBV7-2 with TRBJ2-5; D is perhaps TRBD1 (5 bases). Matching the DNA end better, TRBJ2-4 makes the J call doubtful. This CDR3 has 14 residues. From germline, CDR1 is SGHTA and CDR2 FQGNSA. CDR3: CASSDRTHQNIQYF. Written as DNA, the CDR3 is TGTGCCAGCAGCGACCGGACACACCAAAACATTCAGTACTTC.

The gene calls are TRBV20-1 and TRBJ1-2, with 10 bases aligning to TRBD1. The germline CDR1 and CDR2 sequences are DFQATT and SNEGSKA (reference sequence). Trimming took 0 bases from V and 7 from J; bases not matched to a gene: 8. The CDR3 has 15 amino acids. The CDR3 DNA follows: TGCAGTGCTAGAGATACCTTGGACAGGGGGGGTGGCTACACCTTC. Its translation is CSARDTLDRGGGYTF.

This sequence joins TRBV10-3 and TRBJ1-1; D might be TRBD1 (6 bases). The V and J ends lost 4 bases and 1 base respectively, with 7 bases between them. The CDR3 is 13 residues long. Looked up from germline, CDR1 is ENHRY and CDR2 is SYGVKD. CDR3 residues: CAISGDTNTEAFF. The CDR3 DNA is TGTGCCATCAGTGGGGACACGAACACTGAAGCTTTCTTT.

To note about this clonotype: A much more abundant neighbour one base away suggests this may be a read error. The rearrangement joins TRBV29-1 to TRBJ2-7; TRBD1 agrees at 9 bases. The CDR3 is 14 amino acids. Per the germline V gene, CDR1 is SQVTM and CDR2 is ANQGSEA. CDR3 in DNA: TGCAGCGTCCTTAAGGGACAGGGAGGGTACGAGCGGTACTTC. The encoded protein is CSVLKGQGGYERYF.

Note on this clonotype: One base away lies a much larger clone, so this may be a sequencing read error. The chain couples TRBV9 to TRBJ2-7; D gene uncertain. CDR3 length equals 15 residues. In germline, CDR1 is SGDLS, CDR2 YYNGEE. Deletions cut 0 bases from V and 7 bases from J, with 17 bases between. The CDR3 DNA reads as TGTGCCAGCAGCGTAGTATCTCAGATTAGCAATGAGCAGTACTTC. It codes for CASSVVSQISNEQYF.

V gene TRBV3-1 combines with J gene TRBJ2-7; TRBD2 aligns across 7 bases. V shed 3 bases and J 6 bases; nucleotides not matched to a gene: 11. CDR1 is LGHDT and CDR2 is YNNKEL in the germline V gene (reference sequence). The CDR3 is 15 residues long. The CDR3 spells CASSQERGLVSEQYF. The CDR3 DNA is TGTGCCAGCAGCCAGGAGCGGGGCCTTGTCTCCGAGCAGTACTTC.

Turning to this clonotype: One junction end does not reproduce the germline sequence, and a read error may be involved. The CDR3, as DNA: TGCAGTGCTAGAGCCGGACTAGCGGGGTTGGCAGATGCGCAGTATTTT. Its translation: CSARAGLAGLADAQYF. The chain has TRBV20-1 and TRBJ2-3; 12 bases match TRBD2. The germline gives CDR1 DFQATT, CDR2 SNEGSKA (reference sequence). The CDR3 covers 16 residues.

In its sample, this clonotype was seen once. A much larger clone lies one base from this, so it may be a read error. V gene TRBV24-1 combines with J gene TRBJ2-4; D unclear. The length of the CDR3 is 13 residues. Trimming left V 3 bases short and J 13 bases short, with 15 bases between. Looked up from germline, CDR1 is KGHDR and CDR2 is SFDVKD. This CDR3 is CATSDGTPNEQYF. The CDR3 region has the DNA TGTGCCACCAGTGATGGTACTCCTAATGAGCAGTACTTC.

This chain connects TRBV7-9 to TRBJ2-1; unclear D gene. The CDR3 is 16 amino acids. The V end was cut by 6 bases, the J end by 4 bases, with 19 bases between. Germline V gene sequence: CDR1 SEHNR, CDR2 FQNEAQ (reference sequence). As DNA, the CDR3 is TGTGCCAGCAGTCCAAGCGACACGATAAAGTACAATGAGCAGTTCTTC. This gives the protein CASSPSDTIKYNEQFF.

This sequence joins TRBV6-4 and TRBJ2-1; D not resolved. Gene TRBJ1-2 matches the end of the DNA better, so the J call may be wrong. The CDR3 has 14 amino acids. The germline V gene has CDR1 MRHNA and CDR2 SNTAGT. The CDR3 DNA follows: TGTGCCAGCAGTGAGCAACCGGGAGGCGATGGCTACACCTTC. It yields the protein CASSEQPGGDGYTF.

This chain links TRBV6-5 with TRBJ1-5; D not certain. The germline gives CDR1 MNHEY, CDR2 SVGAGI. This CDR3 has 10 residues. Trimming took off 8 bases at V and 10 bases at J, with 9 bases between the two ends. The CDR3 loop reads CASGRSPQHF. The CDR3 bases are TGTGCCAGCGGACGATCTCCCCAGCATTTT.

This chain uses TRBV5-1 with TRBJ2-7, with 10 nucleotides matching TRBD1. Losses at the gene ends were 4 bases for V and 7 bases for J; bases not matched to a gene: 11. CDR3 length: 15 amino acids. Germline V CDR1 and CDR2: SGHRS, YFSETQ. The CDR3 coding sequence is TGCGCCAGCAGCCCCGCAGGACAGGGGGTAAGGGAGCAGTACTTC. Its protein is CASSPAGQGVREQYF.

With respect to this clonotype: The junction shows a germline mismatch at one end, possibly a read error. This rearrangement joins TRBV15 to TRBJ2-4; TRBD2 agrees at 7 bases. The J call may be mistaken, given a closer DNA end match to TRBJ2-7. Germline CDR1 reads LNHNV; CDR2 reads YYDKDF (reference sequence). The CDR3 has 15 residues. The CDR3 sequence: CATGRAGSPGYEQYF. CDR3 bases: TGTGCCACCGGCAGAGCGGGATCCCCGGGGTACGAGCAGTACTTC.

This clonotype has more than one count but fewer than ten. This sequence joins TRBV12-3 or TRBV12-4 and TRBJ1-6; TRBD1 matches 8 bases. V trimming: 6 bases; J trimming: 2 bases; junction bases outside the gene matches: 3. The CDR3 extends over 15 amino acids. The CDR3 bases are TGTGCCAGCAGGACAGGGGTCCCCTATAATTCACCCCTCCACTTT. As protein: CASRTGVPYNSPLHF.

This clonotype was recorded at least ten times. V gene TRBV28 combines with J gene TRBJ1-5; D unclear. The germline CDR1 and CDR2 sequences are MDHEN and SYDVKM. The CDR3 covers 12 residues. V was cut by 2 bases and J by 7 bases, with 6 bases left in between. The CDR3 here is CASSLQRQPQHF. DNA for the CDR3: TGTGCCAGCAGTTTACAGAGGCAGCCCCAGCATTTT. Full variable domain (remainder filled in from reference TRBV28 and TRBJ1-5): DVKVTQSSRYLVKRTGEKVFLECVQDMDHENMFWYRQDPGLGLRLIYFSYDVKMKEKGDIPEGYSVSREKKERFSLILESASTNQTSMYLCASSLQRQPQHFGDGTRLSIL.

The chain has TRBV3-1 and TRBJ2-5; TRBD2 aligns across 7 bases. There are 15 residues in the CDR3. Losses at the gene ends were 0 bases for V and 14 bases for J; bases not matched to a gene: 15. CDR1 is LGHDT and CDR2 is YNNKEL in the germline V gene (reference sequence). In nucleotides, the CDR3 is TGTGCCAGCAGCCAAGATAGTTCCCTATGGGCGGGAGCCTACTTC. Amino acids: CASSQDSSLWAGAYF.

V gene TRBV20-1 combines with J gene TRBJ2-1; TRBD2 matches at 7 bases. The ends lost 6 bases at V and 3 bases at J; junction bases unmatched: 8. This CDR3 has 14 residues. Germline CDR1 and CDR2: DFQATT and SNEGSKA (reference sequence). CDR3 amino acids: CSAMLAADYNEQFF. DNA of the CDR3: TGCAGTGCCATGCTAGCGGCTGACTACAATGAGCAGTTCTTC.

In this sample, this clonotype turned up a few times. The genes are TRBV5-1 and TRBJ2-1, with 8 bases that match TRBD2. Germline loops: CDR1 SGHRS, CDR2 YFSETQ. The length of the CDR3 is 15 residues. After removal of 3 bases from V and 7 bases from J, the junction contained 9 bases not matched to a gene. CDR3 nucleotides: TGCGCCAGCAGCTCGGTGGCGGGGGGCCGGAATGAGCAGTTCTTC. Protein sequence: CASSSVAGGRNEQFF.

The chain carries TRBV11-2 and TRBJ2-3; TRBD2 matches at 8 bases. V lost 3 bases and J lost 4; bases outside the gene matches: 12. Per the germline V gene, CDR1 is SGHAT and CDR2 is FQNNGV. The CDR3 loop spans 17 amino acids. Here the CDR3 DNA reads TGTGCCAGCAGCTTCTCCGGGACTAGAAGTCGGGCAGATACGCAGTATTTT. It translates to CASSFSGTRSRADTQYF.

The J gene is TRBJ1-1, the V gene TRBV10-3; TRBD1 matches at 11 bases. This CDR3 spans 17 amino acids. V lost 2 bases, J lost 1 base, and 6 bases stayed unmatched. The V gene's germline CDR1 is ENHRY and CDR2 SYGVKD. CDR3 sequence: CAISEPPDRGPNTEAFF. CDR3 sequence (DNA): TGTGCCATCAGTGAGCCCCCGGACAGGGGGCCGAACACTGAAGCTTTCTTT.